This entry concerns a single T cell receptor beta chain. Its target is not known. The same CDR3 is also encoded by other DNA sequences in this sample. One heparinised blood draw averaging around 100 mL was given by each donor. The data belong to a study of beta chain features in type 1 diabetes. Expressed TCRB transcripts got sequenced, as all isolated RNA was reverse transcribed. Sequencing used immunoSEQ multiplex PCR; TCRdb keeps in-frame clones, though not all of them. The data hold approximately 160,000 clones, with approximately 62% observed a single time. Trimming removed 0 bases at V and 5 bases at J, with 8 bases between. CDR1 is LGHNA and CDR2 is YSLEER in the germline V gene. This CDR3 region has 13 residues. Whole-study results and caveats: Whether HLA type influences TCRB rearrangement remained unresolved here. TCRB repertoires of naive, central memory and Treg cells appeared more similar among patients than among healthy donors. VDJ junctions from type 1 diabetes patients carried fewer insertions and larger deletions. Significant though moderate, a shortening of TCRB CDR3s appeared in all four CD4+ subsets of Type 1 diabetes patients.

This receptor was taken from a man aged 25-45 years with type 1 diabetes. The sequencing sample was made of naive CD4+ T cells from blood. V gene TRBV4-3 combines with J gene TRBJ2-7, with no clear D. The CDR3 bases are TGCGCCAGCAGCCAAGATCGAAGGGACGAGCAGTACTTC. Its translation: CASSQDRRDEQYF.